The 2 T cell receptor beta chains given below trace back to one sample, sequenced in a study of spatial heterogeneity in lung cancer. Time point described: sample taken at primary tumor resection. MiXCR was run by TCRdb on the 5' RACE reads, yielding one entry per CDR3 protein. This sample has tens of thousands of distinct CDR3 sequences, with more than 10% found just once. Sequencing used PBMCs, obtained at surgery. The origin of the receptors is a male donor with early-stage non-small cell lung cancer.

The rearrangement uses TRBV20-1 and TRBJ2-1, with D uncertain. V dropped 0 bases and J dropped 8 bases, with 14 bases sitting between them. There are 14 residues in the CDR3. Germline CDR1 DFQATT, CDR2 SNEGSKA (reference sequence). The CDR3 sequence: CSARDYSRMDEQFF. The CDR3 nucleotides read TGCAGTGCTAGAGATTACTCCCGAATGGATGAGCAGTTCTTC.

This clonotype has ten or more counts. The chain employs TRBV28 and TRBJ2-1, with TRBD1 matching over 8 bases. Germline lookup yields CDR1 MDHEN and CDR2 SYDVKM. This CDR3 region has 16 residues. V was clipped by 6 bases and J by 6 bases; unmatched bases: 13. The CDR3 sequence: CASSRDRGAFRNEQFF. For the CDR3, the DNA is TGTGCCAGCAGCCGCGACAGGGGCGCTTTTCGCAATGAGCAGTTCTTC.